A single sample is the source of the 7 T cell receptor beta chains below, sequenced in a study of PD-1 blockade in classical Hodgkin lymphoma. The time point was: newly diagnosed, previously untreated cHL patient sample. TCRdb's table, derived via immunoSEQ multiplex PCR, lists solely in-frame clones and lacks some. The repertoire includes around 17,000 clones, 84% of them detected once, and more than 7% sits in the top ten. The sequencing sample was made of peripheral blood mononuclear cells (PBMCs). These receptors all stem from a human donor with classical Hodgkin lymphoma.

The chain recombines TRBV19 with TRBJ2-1, with a tentative D call TRBD2 (8 bases). V lost 7 bases and J 7 bases, leaving 26 bases between the germline ends. The CDR3 runs to 17 residues. Looked up from germline, CDR1 is LNHDA and CDR2 is SQIVND (reference sequence). The CDR3 DNA reads as TGTGCCAGTACCCATTTGGGGACAGCGGGGGTATTGAATGAGCAGTTCTTC. It yields the protein CASTHLGTAGVLNEQFF.

V and J are TRBV18 and TRBJ2-3; tentatively, D is TRBD2 (6 bases). This CDR3 is 14 amino acids long. CDR1 is KGHSH, CDR2 LQKENI, per germline. With 3 bases removed from V and 3 bases from J, the gap between germline ends came to 10 bases. The CDR3 nucleotides are TGTGCCAGCTCACCCCGGGACTTTACAGATACGCAGTATTTT. Its translation: CASSPRDFTDTQYF.

The chain links TRBV19 to TRBJ2-3, with a possible D match to TRBD1 (6 bases). V was shortened by 5 bases and J by 0 bases, with 15 bases between the two germline ends. CDR1 is LNHDA and CDR2 is SQIVND in the germline V gene (reference sequence). The CDR3 consists of 16 residues. The CDR3 DNA reads TGTGCCAGTAGTCCTGACAGGTGGCGTAGCACAGATACGCAGTATTTT. As protein: CASSPDRWRSTDTQYF.

CDR3: CASSLLGGGGANVLTF. In DNA, the CDR3 is TGTGCCAGCAGTTTATTAGGGGGAGGTGGGGCCAACGTCCTGACTTTC. The J gene is TRBJ2-6, the V gene TRBV28; D is perhaps TRBD1 or TRBD2 (6 bases each). V was cut by 1 base and J by 3 bases, with 10 bases left in between. Germline CDR1 reads MDHEN; CDR2 reads SYDVKM. The CDR3 is 16 amino acids.

CDR3 region: CASSLDGAQPQHF. The CDR3 DNA reads as TGTGCCAGCAGCCTCGACGGGGCTCAGCCCCAGCATTTT. The V gene is TRBV7-9, the J gene TRBJ1-5; TRBD1 is a possible D gene (5 bases). V dropped 5 bases and J dropped 6 bases, with 11 bases sitting between them. CDR3 length: 13 residues. Per germline, CDR1 SEHNR and CDR2 FQNEAQ (reference sequence).

This clone occurred once. The chain employs TRBV5-1 and TRBJ2-1, with 8 bases aligning to TRBD2. The CDR3 is 13 residues long. Germline V gene sequence: CDR1 SGHRS, CDR2 YFSETQ. Trimming took 1 base from V and 12 from J; bases not matched to a gene: 6. Written as DNA, the CDR3 is TGCGCCAGCAGCTTGATGGCGGGAGGTGGGCAGTTCTTC. Translation gives CASSLMAGGGQFF.

This clone is medium-sized. Other DNA sequences in this sample translate to the same CDR3. This chain links TRBV6-4 with TRBJ2-3, with 9 nucleotides matching TRBD2. Unmatched junction bases numbered 2, after V lost 2 bases and J lost 2 bases. Looked up from germline, CDR1 is MRHNA and CDR2 is SNTAGT. The CDR3 has 15 residues. In DNA form, the CDR3 reads TGTGCCAGCAGTGACGCGGGAGGGGCCACAGATACGCAGTATTTT. Protein sequence: CASSDAGGATDTQYF.